The rows below give T cell receptor beta chains drawn from one sample of a study of T cells expressing NK-cell markers. From its re-call of the 5' RACE reads, TCRdb lists each CDR3 protein once, without DNA. The sample holds about 15,000 distinct CDR3 sequences. Specimen: blood T cells: a sorted CD56 or NKG2C T cell subset, CD4+ or CD8+ T cells, or bulk PBMC T cells (not recorded which). All receptors come from a man aged 18 to 69 in good health. CDR3s include the opening cysteine and the closing phenylalanine or tryptophan. Fields, in order: V gene, J gene, clone size, CDR3 protein. Clone size, where shown, is once, few, many, or a class for clones that have expanded.

TRBV4-2	TRBJ2-5	.	CASSQNARAEWETQYF
TRBV11-2	TRBJ1-2	.	CASSATRGNYGYTF
TRBV11-2	TRBJ2-2	.	CASSLGARTGGNTGELFF
TRBV4-1	TRBJ2-3	.	CASSPDEGRDTQYF
TRBV7-8	TRBJ2-1	.	CASSLGVDEQFF
TRBV6-5	TRBJ2-7	.	CASSYFWDETGYEQYF
TRBV11-1	TRBJ2-3	.	CASSDRDNTDTQYF
TRBV5-1	TRBJ2-5	.	CASRPDIQETQYF
TRBV7-2	TRBJ2-1	.	CASSLAPGPGSEQFF
TRBV18	TRBJ2-7	.	CASSLAGTDYEQYF
TRBV5-1	TRBJ2-1	.	CASSREPVNDEQFF
TRBV29-1	TRBJ2-5	.	CSVEGGQGQMETQYF
TRBV7-2	TRBJ2-5	.	CASSLGRAGEETQYF
TRBV15	TRBJ2-7	.	CATSRDRGVGEQYF
TRBV3-1	TRBJ2-3	.	CASSPSGSADTQYF
TRBV20-1	TRBJ2-3	.	CSARDRRAQYF
TRBV5-1	TRBJ1-2	.	CASSAAGGDYGYTF
TRBV5-1	TRBJ2-3	.	CASSLQWSGSTDTQYF
TRBV7-8	TRBJ2-1	.	CASSFGLAGDNEQFF
TRBV7-9	TRBJ2-2	.	CASSLAREADNTGELFF
TRBV7-2	TRBJ2-4	.	CASSLGGLILAKNIQYF
TRBV4-3	TRBJ2-1	.	CASSQVNSYNEQFF
TRBV28	TRBJ2-3	.	CAIRVGAGRTDTQYF
TRBV4-1	TRBJ1-3	.	CASSQERTGGSGNTIYF
TRBV10-2	TRBJ2-3	.	CASSGAQGGRADTQYF
TRBV7-2	TRBJ1-2	.	CASSATGNGGYTF
TRBV28	TRBJ1-5	.	CASSINSNQPQHF
TRBV6-1	TRBJ1-6	.	CASSERGARNSPLHF
TRBV28	TRBJ2-1	.	CATEPAGEGNEQFF
TRBV7-8	TRBJ1-2	.	CASSRTGGLGYTF
TRBV28	TRBJ1-5	.	CASSSPRGLGNQPQHF
TRBV6-5	TRBJ2-5	.	CASSYKPGGLRQETQYF
TRBV11-2	TRBJ1-4	.	CASSIPRGQLATNEKLFF
TRBV27	TRBJ2-3	.	CASSLMWATGAADTQYF
TRBV20-1	TRBJ1-1	.	CSVSGQGWRTEAFF
TRBV28	TRBJ2-1	medium-sized	CASQAGTGAENEQFF
TRBV6-2/TRBV6-3	TRBJ2-3	.	CASSRGQTLTDTQYF
TRBV2	TRBJ1-6	.	CASSAHSSYNSPLHF
TRBV5-1	TRBJ2-7	.	CASSLTGVNPYEQYF
TRBV20-1	TRBJ2-6	.	CSASGANVLTF
TRBV5-1	TRBJ2-3	.	CASSLALTSTDTQYF
TRBV4-3	TRBJ2-4	.	CASSQDVSGAKNIQYF
TRBV10-2	TRBJ2-3	.	CASIRSGASTDTQYF
TRBV11-2	TRBJ2-2	.	CASSGGALNTGELFF
TRBV10-2	TRBJ2-3	.	CASSGGSTDTQYF
TRBV20-1	TRBJ1-2	.	CSGSALTNYGYTF